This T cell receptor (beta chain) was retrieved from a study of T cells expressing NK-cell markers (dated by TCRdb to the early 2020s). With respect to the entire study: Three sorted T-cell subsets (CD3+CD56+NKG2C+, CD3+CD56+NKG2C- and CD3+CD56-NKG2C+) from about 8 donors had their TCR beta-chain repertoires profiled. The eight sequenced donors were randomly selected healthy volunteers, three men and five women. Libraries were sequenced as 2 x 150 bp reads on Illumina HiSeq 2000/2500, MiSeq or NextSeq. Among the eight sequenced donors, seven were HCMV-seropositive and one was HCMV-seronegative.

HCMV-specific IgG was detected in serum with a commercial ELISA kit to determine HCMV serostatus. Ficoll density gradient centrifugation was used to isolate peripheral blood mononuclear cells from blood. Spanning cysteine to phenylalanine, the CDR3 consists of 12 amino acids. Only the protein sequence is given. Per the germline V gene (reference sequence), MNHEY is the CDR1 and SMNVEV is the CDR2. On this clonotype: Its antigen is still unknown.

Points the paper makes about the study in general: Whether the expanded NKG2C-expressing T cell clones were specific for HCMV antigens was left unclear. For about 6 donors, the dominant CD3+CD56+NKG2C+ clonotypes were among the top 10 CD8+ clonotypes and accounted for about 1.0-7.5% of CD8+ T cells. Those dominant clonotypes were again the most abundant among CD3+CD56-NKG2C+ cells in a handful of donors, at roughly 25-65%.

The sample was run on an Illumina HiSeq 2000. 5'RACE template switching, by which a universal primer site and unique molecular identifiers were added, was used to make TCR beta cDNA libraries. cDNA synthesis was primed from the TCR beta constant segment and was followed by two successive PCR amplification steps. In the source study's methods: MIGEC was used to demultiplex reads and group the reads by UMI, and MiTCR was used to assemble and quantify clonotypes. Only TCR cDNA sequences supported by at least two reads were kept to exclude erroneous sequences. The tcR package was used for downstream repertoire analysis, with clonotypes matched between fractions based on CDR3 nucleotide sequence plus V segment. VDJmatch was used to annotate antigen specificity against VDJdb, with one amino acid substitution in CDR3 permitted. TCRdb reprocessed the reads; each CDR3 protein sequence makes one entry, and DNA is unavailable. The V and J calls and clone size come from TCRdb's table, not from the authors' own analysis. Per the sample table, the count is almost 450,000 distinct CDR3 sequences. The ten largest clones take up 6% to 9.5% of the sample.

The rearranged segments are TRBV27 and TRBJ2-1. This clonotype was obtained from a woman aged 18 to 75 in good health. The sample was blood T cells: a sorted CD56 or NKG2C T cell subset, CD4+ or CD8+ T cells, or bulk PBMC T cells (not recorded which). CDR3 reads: CASSPSPNEQFF.